This T cell receptor beta chain was found in a study of cytomegalovirus exposure and HLA in healthy donors. This CDR3 region has 15 residues. Per germline, CDR1 LGHNA and CDR2 YNFKEQ. The trim removed 1 base at V and 2 bases at J, leaving 5 bases unmatched. This clone came up many times. The antigen remains undetermined. Both 60 Vbeta primers and 13 Jbeta primers went into the PCR. This table comes from immunoSEQ multiplex PCR, and its TCRdb copy is limited to in-frame clones, with some not included. The sample holds around 100,000 clones, approximately 76% seen once. Whole-study findings and limits: Later on, analysis showed that most CMV-associated TCR beta chains appeared to be HLA-restricted. The study labeled 164 TCR beta chains cytomegalovirus-associated. Accounts indicate the classifier identified cytomegalovirus status with strong specificity and sensitivity. One later analysis reportedly identified an Asian-associated ancestry cluster that showed fewer N-insertions than the approximately 670-donor mean.

V and J are TRBV4-2 and TRBJ2-7, with TRBD1 identical over 7 bases. The receptor was isolated from a woman aged 55-70 years in good health and CMV-seropositive. The sample was PBMCs. The CDR3 sequence is CASSQGQGGTYEQYF. CDR3 DNA: TGTGCCAGCAGCCAAGGACAGGGTGGCACCTACGAGCAGTACTTC.